A single sample is the source of the 24 T cell receptor beta chains below, sequenced in a study of T cell changes during pregnancy in multiple sclerosis. Profiling relied on immunoSEQ multiplex PCR, and the TCRdb table lists in-frame clones only, not all of them. The table shows roughly 64,000 clones, with around 96% occurring only once. The sequences come from CD8+ T cells from peripheral blood mononuclear cells, collected after pregnancy. The receptor source for this set is a female donor with multiple sclerosis, enrolled in a pregnancy study.

V and J are TRBV5-1 and TRBJ2-3; 14 nucleotides match TRBD2. The CDR3 extends over 18 amino acids. Per the germline V gene, CDR1 is SGHRS and CDR2 is YFSETQ. Unmatched junction bases numbered 12, after V lost 4 bases and J lost 5 bases. The CDR3 sequence is CASSGWPGLAGVGDTQYF. CDR3 sequence (DNA): TGCGCCAGCAGCGGCTGGCCGGGACTAGCGGGAGTTGGAGATACGCAGTATTTT.

This chain uses TRBV30 with TRBJ2-3, with 7 positions matching TRBD1. The V and J ends lost 2 bases and 2 bases, in that order; junction bases with no gene match: 4. The CDR3 sequence is 14 residues long. CDR1 is GTSNPN and CDR2 is SVGIG in the germline V gene (reference sequence). The CDR3 protein is CAWSPGQDTDTQYF. CDR3 sequence (DNA): TGTGCCTGGAGTCCTGGACAGGACACAGATACGCAGTATTTT.

The V and J genes are TRBV4-1 and TRBJ2-5; TRBD1 matches 10 bases. The closer fit of TRBJ2-7 to the DNA end suggests the J call may be wrong. The CDR3 runs 16 residues. Germline CDR1 and CDR2: MGHRA and YSYEKL. This CDR3 reads CASSQVAGQGNHEQYF. The CDR3 DNA is TGCGCCAGCAGCCAAGTAGCGGGACAGGGGAATCACGAGCAGTACTTC.

This clone was seen only once. V and J are TRBV30 and TRBJ2-6; possible D gene TRBD1, 6 bases. Between the trimmed V and J ends, which lost 4 bases and 1 base, there was a span of 8 bases. Germline-derived CDR1 and CDR2 are GTSNPN and SVGIG (reference sequence). This CDR3 spans 14 amino acids. The CDR3 DNA reads TGTGCCTGGAATACAGGGTCTGGGGCCAACGTCCTGACTTTC. The encoded protein is CAWNTGSGANVLTF.

This chain connects TRBV28 to TRBJ2-1, with TRBD2 matching 9 bases. CDR3 size: 16 residues. V was pared by 4 bases and J by 9 bases, with 13 bases of the junction left unmatched. Germline CDR1 and CDR2: MDHEN and SYDVKM. CDR3 DNA: TGTGCCAGCAGTTCCCGGGACAGCGGGACTAGCAGTGAGCAGTTCTTC. Its translation is CASSSRDSGTSSEQFF.

The chain is built from TRBV18 and TRBJ2-1; 8 bases line up with TRBD2. V was clipped by 3 bases and J by 9 bases; unmatched bases: 13. The CDR3 covers 16 residues. Germline CDR1 KGHSH, CDR2 LQKENI. The CDR3 loop reads CASSPESSGSLVEQFF. CDR3 nucleotides: TGTGCCAGCTCACCCGAGAGCAGCGGGAGTCTAGTTGAGCAGTTCTTC.

The genes are TRBV27 and TRBJ2-7; D gene unclear. Germline V lookup: CDR1 MNHEY, CDR2 SMNVEV (reference sequence). V lost 2 bases and J lost 0, with 5 bases in between. The CDR3 totals 13 residues. CDR3 protein: CASSLRHSYEQYF. The DNA for the CDR3 is TGTGCCAGCAGTTTAAGACACTCCTACGAGCAGTACTTC.

The V gene is TRBV28, the J gene TRBJ2-1, with D possibly TRBD2 on 6 matching bases. V was cut by 6 bases and J by 0 bases, with 9 bases left in between. Germline CDR1 MDHEN, CDR2 SYDVKM. CDR3 length: 14 amino acids. The CDR3 is CASSPGSSYNEQFF. The DNA of the CDR3 is TGTGCCAGCAGCCCCGGGAGCTCCTACAATGAGCAGTTCTTC.

The chain carries TRBV5-1 and TRBJ2-5; 14 positions match TRBD2. The V gene's germline CDR1 is SGHRS and CDR2 YFSETQ. This CDR3 has 16 residues. V shed 6 bases and J 2 bases; nucleotides not matched to a gene: 6. CDR3: CASTVGLAGAQETQYF. The CDR3 DNA sequence: TGCGCCAGCACTGTGGGACTAGCGGGAGCACAAGAGACCCAGTACTTC.

The genes are TRBV6-5 and TRBJ2-7; 10 positions match TRBD2. Trimming cost V 1 base and J 0 bases; bases outside gene matches: 3. Germline V gives CDR1 MNHEY, CDR2 SVGAGI. This CDR3 has 16 amino acids. CDR3 DNA sequence: TGTGCCAGCAGTTACTTTTCTAGCGGGAGCTCCTACGAGCAGTACTTC. It translates to CASSYFSSGSSYEQYF.

V is TRBV14 and J is TRBJ2-7; no definite D call. The CDR3 contains 13 residues. Trimming shortened V by 0 bases and J by 3 bases, and 6 bases separated the two germline ends. Germline V gives CDR1 SGHDN, CDR2 FVKESK. CDR3 bases: TGTGCCAGCAGCCAAGATACGCGCTACGAGCAGTACTTC. Its translation: CASSQDTRYEQYF.

On this clone itself: The junction does not match germline at one end; this may be a read error. The chain joins TRBV28 to TRBJ2-2; TRBD1 matches 7 bases. This CDR3 is built from 15 residues. Germline V gene sequence: CDR1 MDHEN, CDR2 SYDVKM. The CDR3: CASSLEGANTGELFF. The CDR3 DNA reads as TGTGCCAGCAGTTTAGAGGGGGCGAATACCGGGGAGCTGTTTTTT. The complete variable domain, with remaining parts taken from reference TRBV28 and TRBJ2-2, reads DVKVTQSSRYLVKRTGEKVFLECVQDMDHENMFWYRQDPGLGLRLIYFSYDVKMKEKGDIPEGYSVSREKKERFSLILESASTNQTSMYLCASSLEGANTGELFFGEGSRLTVL.

This clone has just a few counts. The chain employs TRBV5-1 and TRBJ2-7; D is perhaps TRBD1 (6 bases). The CDR3 length is 15 residues. V was pared by 0 bases and J by 2 bases, with 12 bases between. Germline CDR1 reads SGHRS; CDR2 reads YFSETQ. This CDR3 is CASSLELAGAYEQYF. CDR3 bases: TGCGCCAGCAGCTTGGAGTTGGCAGGGGCCTACGAGCAGTACTTC. The full variable domain, in which reference TRBV5-1 and TRBJ2-7 provide the parts outside the CDR3, is KAGVTQTPRYLIKTRGQQVTLSCSPISGHRSVSWYQQTPGQGLQFLFEYFSETQRNKGNFPGRFSGRQFSNSRSEMNVSTLELGDSALYLCASSLELAGAYEQYFGPGTRLTVT.

This chain connects TRBV7-2 to TRBJ2-1, with a tentative D call TRBD1 (6 bases). The CDR3 loop spans 14 amino acids. The germline V gene encodes CDR1 SGHTA and CDR2 FQGNSA. Trimming pared 4 bases from V and 7 bases from J, leaving 14 bases between. CDR3 nucleotides: TGTGCCAGCAGCTCGTGGGGGCGCGGGAATGAGCAGTTCTTC. Translated, it gives CASSSWGRGNEQFF. Together with reference TRBV7-2 and TRBJ2-1, the CDR3 gives the full variable domain: GAGVSQSPSNKVTEKGKDVELRCDPISGHTALYWYRQSLGQGLEFLIYFQGNSAPDKSGLPSDRFSAERTGGSVSTLTIQRTQQEDSAVYLCASSSWGRGNEQFFGPGTRLTVL.

The chain combines TRBV11-2 with TRBJ2-1, with TRBD2 matching over 7 bases. Germline CDR1 and CDR2: SGHAT and FQNNGV. This CDR3 region has 15 residues. J gave up 2 bases and V 2 bases, and 3 bases lay outside the gene matches. CDR3 sequence: CASSLWGGAYNEQFF. CDR3 DNA sequence: TGTGCCAGCAGCTTATGGGGGGGGGCCTACAATGAGCAGTTCTTC. Based on the CDR3 plus reference TRBV11-2 and TRBJ2-1, the full variable domain is EAGVAQSPRYKIIEKRQSVAFWCNPISGHATLYWYQQILGQGPKLLIQFQNNGVVDDSQLPKDRFSAERLKGVDSTLKIQPAKLEDSAVYLCASSLWGGAYNEQFFGPGTRLTVL.

The chain combines TRBV5-6 with TRBJ2-7, with TRBD2 identical over 9 bases. The ends lost 1 base at V and 2 bases at J; junction bases unmatched: 4. CDR1 is SGHDT, CDR2 YYEEEE, per germline. This CDR3 is 15 amino acids long. The CDR3 DNA sequence: TGTGCCAGCAGCTTGAGTCTAGCGGGACCCTACGAGCAGTACTTC. Amino acids: CASSLSLAGPYEQYF.

The chain recombines TRBV27 with TRBJ2-7; TRBD2 might be the D (6 bases). This CDR3 has 11 residues. Trimming shortened V by 5 bases and J by 6 bases, and 8 bases separated the two germline ends. CDR1 MNHEY and CDR2 SMNVEV come from the germline V gene (reference sequence). The CDR3 sequence is CASSVGGEQYF. The CDR3 DNA sequence: TGTGCCAGCAGTGTGGGGGGCGAGCAGTACTTC.

This chain links TRBV19 with TRBJ1-1; 7 bases are a match to TRBD1. With 1 base clipped from V and 1 base from J, the junction kept 6 bases outside the gene matches. The CDR3 is made up of 16 amino acids. Germline loops: CDR1 LNHDA, CDR2 SQIVND (reference sequence). The CDR3: CASSIAQGFGNTEAFF. For the CDR3, the DNA is TGTGCCAGTAGTATAGCACAGGGGTTCGGGAACACTGAAGCTTTCTTT.

The chain has TRBV9 and TRBJ2-2; 8 bases are a match to TRBD2. This CDR3 has 18 residues. The germline gives CDR1 SGDLS, CDR2 YYNGEE. V was pared by 4 bases and J by 3 bases, with 14 bases of the junction left unmatched. In DNA, the CDR3 is TGTGCCAGCAGCCTCCCCGCCCGAGCGGGAGTGGACACCGGGGAGCTGTTTTTT. As protein: CASSLPARAGVDTGELFF.

The chain joins TRBV28 to TRBJ1-5; D gene uncertain. This CDR3 region has 14 residues. Trimming took 3 bases from V and 2 from J, leaving 8 bases between them. Germline values: CDR1 MDHEN, CDR2 SYDVKM. CDR3 amino acids: CASSLYSGNQPQHF. CDR3 nucleotide sequence: TGTGCCAGCAGTTTGTACAGTGGCAATCAGCCCCAGCATTTT.

V and J are TRBV10-2 and TRBJ2-1; TRBD1 might be the D (6 bases). Looked up from germline, CDR1 is WSHSY and CDR2 is SAAADI. The V end lost 5 bases, the J end lost 5 bases, and 16 bases lay between the germline ends. The CDR3 spans 15 residues. The DNA of the CDR3 is TGCGCCAGCAGTCGCGGACAGTACACGAACAATGAGCAGTTCTTC. Amino acids: CASSRGQYTNNEQFF.

The chain is built from TRBV5-1 and TRBJ2-7; a possible D gene is TRBD1 (5 bases). Germline assignment: CDR1 SGHRS and CDR2 YFSETQ. CDR3 length: 15 amino acids. V dropped 4 bases and J dropped 6 bases, with 20 bases sitting between them. CDR3 bases: TGCGCCAGCAGCCCCCTAGGGGCTGGAGCAATCGAGCAGTACTTC. The encoded protein is CASSPLGAGAIEQYF.

The chain combines TRBV19 with TRBJ1-3, with D hard to call. V lost 8 bases and J lost 0, with 8 bases in between. Germline assignment: CDR1 LNHDA and CDR2 SQIVND (reference sequence). The CDR3 length is 13 residues. Here the CDR3 DNA reads TGTGCCAGTGCGGGGTCCTCTGGAAACACCATATATTTT. This sequence encodes CASAGSSGNTIYF.

J is TRBJ1-4 and V is TRBV6-1, with D tentatively TRBD1 (6 bases). Deletions cut 6 bases from V and 5 bases from J, with 10 bases between. The CDR3 extends over 13 amino acids. Germline V lookup: CDR1 MNHNS, CDR2 SASEGT. CDR3 nucleotide sequence: TGTGCCAGCAGCGACAGGAAGAATGAAAAACTGTTTTTT. It codes for CASSDRKNEKLFF.